This TCR beta chain came from a study of T cell clones after liver transplantation (dated by TCRdb to about 2019). Looking at the study overall: Samples were obtained from ITN030ST, a randomized trial in which withdrawal of immunosuppression was attempted within 2 years of liver transplantation. Of the eight recipients, three were HCV-positive, while the remaining recipients had been transplanted for non-autoimmune, non-viral indications. Subjects received no induction therapy and standard immunosuppression until randomization at 12-24 months post-transplant. Tolerance was defined as complete withdrawal of immunosuppression for at least one year without a rise in liver enzymes beyond twice the upper limit of normal. Donor-reactive T cell clones were identified by TCRbeta sequencing following a pre-transplant mixed lymphocyte reaction and were subsequently tracked in post-transplant blood. Blood samples were collected pre-transplant, pre-randomization before withdrawal, and post-randomization after either full withdrawal or failed withdrawal. The studied cohort comprised 8 liver transplant recipients, 3 classified as tolerant and 5 as non-tolerant. As an antigen-independent comparator for the donor-reactive sequences, third party-reactive TCRbeta sequences from pre-transplant MLRs were identified as well. Results the study describes overall, beyond this receptor: Conclusions were preliminary, limited by small, heterogeneous patient numbers and non-standardized post-transplant time points. Low numbers of available donor cells limited the measurable donor-reactive repertoire in a couple of subjects. When repertoire turnover was taken into account, detection of donor-reactive sequences was significantly reduced in 7 of 8 subjects for CD4 and in 8 of 8 subjects for CD8. A greater decline was seen for donor-reactive sequences than for third party-reactive sequences, suggesting partial antigen-specific deletion unrelated to withdrawal success. In most of the 8 subjects, regardless of tolerance or HCV status, circulating donor-reactive CD4 TCRbeta sequences dropped significantly post-transplant. Because allograft tissue specimens were not available, migration of donor-reactive T cells into the graft, rather than deletion, may have occurred.

About this clone itself: Its antigen remains unidentified. Within one base of it there is no much larger clone, and no base qualities were kept.

High-throughput TCRbeta CDR3 sequencing of frozen genomic DNA was performed by immunoSEQ, including PCR amplification, mapping, bias correction and internal controls. The paper's processing steps were these. Only productive rearrangements were retained, with each unique TCRbeta sequence defined by its CDR3 nucleotide sequence together with its V and J gene. A sequence counted as donor-reactive only if the sequence showed at least 5-fold expansion in CFSE-low cells compared with unstimulated pre-transplant cells and had a frequency of at least 0.01%. Minimum frequency thresholds were set for each subject based on the unstimulated sample with the lowest template count, ensuring at least 90% detection power. Jensen-Shannon divergence between the top 1000 TCRbeta sequences post-transplant and pre-transplant was used to measure repertoire turnover. Changes in detection of donor-reactive sequences were tested with two-sided Fisher's exact tests. The source is immuneACCESS, and TCRdb retained only in-frame sequences with V and J called. Part of the clones is not carried over; for the studies checked, unresolved V genes explain less than half of this, and the remainder is unexplained. V and J calls and clone size are copied from that table; D and trimming were computed from the DNA. The sample yields tens of thousands of clones; about 64% were counted once. In total, the top ten clones hold over 12% of the sample.

The label giving this sample's time point can be read as: pre-transplant. Unstimulated PBMCs, after thawing, were stained for CD3, CD4 and CD8 and then FACS-sorted into CD3+CD4+ and CD3+CD8+ populations. All 8 studied subjects were randomized to withdrawal of immunosuppression. The Qiagen DNeasy Blood and Tissue Kit was used for isolation of genomic DNA. The source is a human donor who received a liver transplant. Sequenced here: CD4+ T cells from blood, sampled before liver transplant.

The DNA is TGTGCCAGCAGCGCCGGGGATTACGAGCAGTACTTC. Its protein product is CASSAGDYEQYF. The chain couples TRBV9 to TRBJ2-7, with a tentative D gene TRBD2 over 5 matching bases. Reading the germline V gene gives CDR1 SGDLS and CDR2 YYNGEE. V sheds 3 bases and J sheds 4 bases, leaving 8 bases between their ends. The CDR3 spans 12 residues, from the cysteine through the phenylalanine. Only the CDR3 DNA is retained, 36 bases long and in frame from the first base.